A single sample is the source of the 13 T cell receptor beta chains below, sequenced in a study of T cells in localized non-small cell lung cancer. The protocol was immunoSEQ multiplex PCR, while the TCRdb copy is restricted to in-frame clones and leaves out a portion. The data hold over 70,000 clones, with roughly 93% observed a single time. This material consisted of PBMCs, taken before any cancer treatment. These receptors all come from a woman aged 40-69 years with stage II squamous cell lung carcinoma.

In nucleotides, the CDR3 is TGTGCCAGCAGCAAAGGAGCGACAGGGGTAGTGGAGACCCAGTACTTC. Translating it yields CASSKGATGVVETQYF. V gene TRBV21-1 combines with J gene TRBJ2-5; the D call of TRBD1 is as the table states it, not checked on the DNA. TRBV21-1 is noted as a pseudogene. This CDR3 has 16 amino acids.

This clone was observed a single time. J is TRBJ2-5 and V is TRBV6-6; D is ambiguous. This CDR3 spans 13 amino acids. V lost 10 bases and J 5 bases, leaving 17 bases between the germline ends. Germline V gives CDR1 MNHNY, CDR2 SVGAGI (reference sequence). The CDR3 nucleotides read TGTGCCACCTCGGACCGTAGGGCGGAGACCCAGTACTTC. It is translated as CATSDRRAETQYF.

CDR3 protein: CASSLTRYRAYGYTF. CDR3 nucleotide sequence: TGTGCCAGCAGCTTAACGCGTTACAGGGCCTATGGCTACACCTTC. V and J are TRBV7-9 and TRBJ1-2, with a possible D match to TRBD1 (6 bases). Germline V gives CDR1 SEHNR, CDR2 FQNEAQ (reference sequence). V lost 2 bases and J lost 4, with 14 bases in between. The CDR3 spans 15 residues. Based on the CDR3 plus reference TRBV7-9 and TRBJ1-2, the full variable domain is DTGVSQNPRHKITKRGQNVTFRCDPISEHNRLYWYRQTLGQGPEFLTYFQNEAQLEKSRLLSDRFSAERPKGSFSTLEIQRTEQGDSAMYLCASSLTRYRAYGYTFGSGTRLTVV.

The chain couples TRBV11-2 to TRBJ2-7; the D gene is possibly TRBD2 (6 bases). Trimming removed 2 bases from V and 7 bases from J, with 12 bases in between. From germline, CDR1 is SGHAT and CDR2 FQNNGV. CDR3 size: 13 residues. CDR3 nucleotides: TGTGCCAGCAGCTTACCGACTAGACCTGAGCAGTACTTC. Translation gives CASSLPTRPEQYF.

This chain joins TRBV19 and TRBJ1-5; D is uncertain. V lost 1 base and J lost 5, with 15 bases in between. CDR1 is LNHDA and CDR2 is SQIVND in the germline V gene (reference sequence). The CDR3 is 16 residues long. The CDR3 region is CASSIVRLARDQPQHF. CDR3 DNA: TGTGCCAGTAGTATAGTTCGACTGGCGAGGGATCAGCCCCAGCATTTT. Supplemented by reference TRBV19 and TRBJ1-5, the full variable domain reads DGGITQSPKYLFRKEGQNVTLSCEQNLNHDAMYWYRQDPGQGLRLIYYSQIVNDFQKGDIAEGYSVSREKKESFPLTVTSAQKNPTAFYLCASSIVRLARDQPQHFGDGTRLSIL.

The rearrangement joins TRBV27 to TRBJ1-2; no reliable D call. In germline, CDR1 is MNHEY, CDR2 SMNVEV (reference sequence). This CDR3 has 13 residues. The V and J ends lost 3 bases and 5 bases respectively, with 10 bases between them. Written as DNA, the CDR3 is TGTGCCAGCAGTTTTCGAGGAAATTATGGCTACACCTTC. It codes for CASSFRGNYGYTF.

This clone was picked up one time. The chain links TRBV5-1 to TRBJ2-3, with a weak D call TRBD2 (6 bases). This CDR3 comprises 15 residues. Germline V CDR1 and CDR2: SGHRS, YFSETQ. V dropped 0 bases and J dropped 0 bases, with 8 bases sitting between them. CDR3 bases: TGCGCCAGCAGCTTGGTTGGGACTAGCACAGATACGCAGTATTTT. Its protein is CASSLVGTSTDTQYF.

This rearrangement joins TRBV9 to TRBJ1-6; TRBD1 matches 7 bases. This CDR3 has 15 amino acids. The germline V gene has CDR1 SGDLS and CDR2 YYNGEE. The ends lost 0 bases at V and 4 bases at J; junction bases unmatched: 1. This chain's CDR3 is CASSVEQGYNSPLHF. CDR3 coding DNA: TGTGCCAGCAGCGTAGAACAGGGGTATAATTCACCCCTCCACTTT.

This CDR3 is CASSRQAGDSYEQYF. The CDR3 coding sequence is TGTGCCAGCAGCCGACAAGCGGGAGATAGTTACGAGCAGTACTTC. This chain links TRBV9 with TRBJ2-7, with TRBD2 identical over 8 bases. V lost 4 bases to trimming and J lost 4 bases; unmatched junction nucleotides: 10. CDR1 SGDLS and CDR2 YYNGEE come from the germline V gene. The CDR3 spans 15 residues.

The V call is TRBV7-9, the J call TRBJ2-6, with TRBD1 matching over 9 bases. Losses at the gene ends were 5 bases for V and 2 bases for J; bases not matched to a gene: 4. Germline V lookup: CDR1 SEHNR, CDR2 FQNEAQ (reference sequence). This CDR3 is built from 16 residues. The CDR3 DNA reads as TGTGCCAGCAGCGCTGGGGACAGGGCTGGGGCCAACGTCCTGACTTTC. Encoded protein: CASSAGDRAGANVLTF.

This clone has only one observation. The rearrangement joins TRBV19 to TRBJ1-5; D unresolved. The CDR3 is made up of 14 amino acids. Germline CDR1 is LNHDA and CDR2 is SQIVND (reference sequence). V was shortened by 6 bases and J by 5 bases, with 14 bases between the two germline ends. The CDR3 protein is CASSTSTNHQPQHF. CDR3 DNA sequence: TGTGCCAGTAGCACCTCCACCAACCATCAGCCCCAGCATTTT.

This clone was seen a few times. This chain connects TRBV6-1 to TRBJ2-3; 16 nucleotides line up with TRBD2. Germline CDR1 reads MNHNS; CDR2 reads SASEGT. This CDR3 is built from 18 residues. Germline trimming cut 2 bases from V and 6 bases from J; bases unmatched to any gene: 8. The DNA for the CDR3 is TGTGCCAGCAGTGAAACAGTTCTGGGACTAGCGGGGGGGGATACGCAGTATTTT. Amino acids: CASSETVLGLAGGDTQYF.

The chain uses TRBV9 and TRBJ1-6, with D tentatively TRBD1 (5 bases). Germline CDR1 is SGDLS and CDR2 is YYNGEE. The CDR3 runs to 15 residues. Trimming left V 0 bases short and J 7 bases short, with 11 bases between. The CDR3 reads CASSVVGDLNSPLHF. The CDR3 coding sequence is TGTGCCAGCAGCGTAGTGGGGGATCTGAATTCACCCCTCCACTTT.